Shown below are 8 T cell receptor beta chains from a single sample sequenced in a study of blood T cell repertoires in COVID-19. TCRdb's table, derived via immunoSEQ multiplex PCR, lists solely in-frame clones and lacks some. Found here are around 300,000 clones, 85% of them singletons; the top ten hold 4.1%. Sequences were obtained from peripheral blood. These receptors originate from a woman in her forties or fifties with active or convalescent COVID-19.

The CDR3 protein is CASSPGTGEFF. The DNA for the CDR3 is TGTGCCAGCAGCCCCGGGACAGGGGAGTTCTTC. The chain is built from TRBV5-6 and TRBJ2-1; 10 bases match TRBD1. V shed 4 bases, J shed 14 bases, and the junction held 3 bases outside the gene matches. Germline V gives CDR1 SGHDT, CDR2 YYEEEE. This CDR3 is 11 amino acids long.

The rearrangement joins TRBV29-1 to TRBJ1-1; D gene unclear. Germline CDR1 SQVTM, CDR2 ANQGSEA. CDR3 size: 13 residues. Trimming cost V 3 bases and J 1 base, with 9 bases left between them. CDR3 sequence reads: CSVEHGRNTEAFF. The CDR3 DNA reads as TGCAGCGTTGAGCATGGGAGGAACACTGAAGCTTTCTTT.

The chain has TRBV19 and TRBJ2-1; possible D gene TRBD1, 5 bases. Trimming pared 4 bases from V and 8 bases from J, leaving 15 bases between. Germline values: CDR1 LNHDA, CDR2 SQIVND (reference sequence). The CDR3 contains 14 residues. The CDR3: CASSTPLQGDEQFF. CDR3 bases: TGTGCCAGTAGTACCCCCCTCCAAGGGGATGAGCAGTTCTTC.

Concerning this clone: The identical CDR3 is also encoded by other nucleotide sequences in the sample. V and J are TRBV5-1 and TRBJ2-5; 10 nucleotides agree with TRBD2. The CDR3 spans 14 residues. Germline CDR1 is SGHRS and CDR2 is YFSETQ. V was pared by 0 bases and J by 4 bases, with 0 bases of the junction left unmatched. CDR3 in DNA: TGCGCCAGCAGCTTGGGACTAGCGGGAGAGACCCAGTACTTC. Translation: CASSLGLAGETQYF.

This clone turned up a few times. The CDR3: CASSGGGVSYNEQFF. CDR3 DNA: TGTGCCAGCAGCGGCGGGGGGGTCTCCTACAATGAGCAGTTCTTC. The chain is built from TRBV9 and TRBJ2-1, with TRBD2 matching 9 bases. After removal of 3 bases from V and 0 bases from J, the junction contained 1 base not matched to a gene. The CDR3 consists of 15 residues. The germline V gene has CDR1 SGDLS and CDR2 YYNGEE.

The V and J genes are TRBV19 and TRBJ1-1; D call uncertain. The CDR3 runs 13 residues. Per the germline V gene, CDR1 is LNHDA and CDR2 is SQIVND (reference sequence). V lost 5 bases, J lost 3 bases, and 10 bases lay in between. CDR3 sequence (DNA): TGTGCCAGTAGTGAGGACGGGGACACTGAAGCTTTCTTT. The encoded protein is CASSEDGDTEAFF.

The chain combines TRBV28 with TRBJ1-1; D gene uncertain. The CDR3 spans 12 residues. Germline V gives CDR1 MDHEN, CDR2 SYDVKM. V gave up 8 bases and J gave up 7 bases, with 14 bases separating them. The CDR3 region is CASLTGSFEAFF. The CDR3 DNA reads TGTGCCAGCCTCACCGGGAGCTTTGAAGCTTTCTTT.

V is TRBV10-2 and J is TRBJ2-2; 9 bases are shared with TRBD1. Germline loops: CDR1 WSHSY, CDR2 SAAADI. V dropped 6 bases and J dropped 3; count of bases not matched to a gene: 8. There are 16 residues in the CDR3. The CDR3 nucleotides read TGCGCCAGCAGCCAAACAGGGGGCGACTACACCGGGGAGCTGTTTTTT. Residues: CASSQTGGDYTGELFF.